Here is one TCR beta chain with its context. The antigen is not known. This entry comes from a study of T cells expressing NK-cell markers. At the level of the study: Underlying the TCR beta repertoires were sorted CD3+CD56+NKG2C+, CD3+CD56+NKG2C- and CD3+CD56-NKG2C+ T cells. Among eight sequenced donors, seven carried HCMV seropositivity while one was seronegative. General observations from the study: Of CD8+ T cells, about 1.0-8% belonged to dominant NKG2C+ clonotypes in 5 to 7 donors.

The CDR3 has 14 residues. CDR1 SGHTA and CDR2 FQGNSA come from the germline V gene. UMIs accompanied the 5'RACE template switching by which TCR beta cDNA was made. TCRdb reprocessed the 5' RACE reads, with one entry per CDR3 protein and no DNA. The sample has 440,000 or so distinct CDR3 sequences. This clonotype originated in a woman aged 18-70 years in good health. This sequence joins TRBV7-2 and TRBJ1-4; the D call from TCRdb, TRBD1, cannot be confirmed without DNA. Sequencing was carried out using blood T cells: a sorted CD56 or NKG2C T cell subset, CD4+ or CD8+ T cells, or bulk PBMC T cells (not recorded which). CDR3 protein: CASSRNRGTEKLFF.